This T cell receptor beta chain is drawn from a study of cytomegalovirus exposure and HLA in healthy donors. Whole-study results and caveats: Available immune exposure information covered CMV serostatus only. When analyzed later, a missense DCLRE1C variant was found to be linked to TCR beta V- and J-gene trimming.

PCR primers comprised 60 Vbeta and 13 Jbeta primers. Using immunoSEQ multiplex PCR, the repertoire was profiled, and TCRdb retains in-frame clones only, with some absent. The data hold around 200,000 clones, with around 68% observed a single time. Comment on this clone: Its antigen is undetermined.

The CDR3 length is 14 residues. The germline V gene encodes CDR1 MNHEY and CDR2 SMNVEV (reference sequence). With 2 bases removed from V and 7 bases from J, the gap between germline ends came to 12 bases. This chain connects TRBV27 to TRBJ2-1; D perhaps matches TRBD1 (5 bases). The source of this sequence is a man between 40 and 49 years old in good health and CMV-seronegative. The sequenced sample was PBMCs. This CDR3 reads CASSLQGWLNEQFF. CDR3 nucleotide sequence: TGTGCCAGCAGTTTACAGGGTTGGTTAAATGAGCAGTTCTTC.